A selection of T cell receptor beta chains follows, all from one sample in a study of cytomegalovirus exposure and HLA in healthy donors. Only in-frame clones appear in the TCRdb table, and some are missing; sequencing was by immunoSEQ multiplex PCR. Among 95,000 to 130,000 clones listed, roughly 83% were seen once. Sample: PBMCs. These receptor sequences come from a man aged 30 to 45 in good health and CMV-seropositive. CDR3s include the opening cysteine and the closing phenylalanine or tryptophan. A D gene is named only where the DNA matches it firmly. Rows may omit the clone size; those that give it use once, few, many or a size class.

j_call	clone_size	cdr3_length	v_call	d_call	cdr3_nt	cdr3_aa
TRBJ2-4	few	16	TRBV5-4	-	TGTGCCAGCAGCCCCTCGGGGTCGGAGGCCAAAAACATTCAGTACTTC	CASSPSGSEAKNIQYF
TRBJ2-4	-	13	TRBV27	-	TGTGCCAGCAGTTCACACGGACACCAAGGATGGTACTTC	CASSSHGHQGWYF
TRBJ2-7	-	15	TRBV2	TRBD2	TGTGCCAGCAGCCTAGGGACTATGGTATCCTACGAGCAGTACTTC	CASSLGTMVSYEQYF
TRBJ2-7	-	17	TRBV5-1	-	TGCGCCAGCAGCTTGTCACCTGGACCCGACCTCGGAGGCGAGCAGTACTTC	CASSLSPGPDLGGEQYF
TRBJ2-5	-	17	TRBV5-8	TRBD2	TGTGCCAGCAGTTCCGGGACTAGCGGGAGTCCCAGGGAGACCCAGTACTTC	CASSSGTSGSPRETQYF
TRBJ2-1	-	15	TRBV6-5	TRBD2	TGTGCCAGCAGTTACGCGGGGGGGGCCTACAATGAGCAGTTCTTC	CASSYAGGAYNEQFF
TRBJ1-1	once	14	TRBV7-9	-	TGTTCCAGCCTATCAAGGACACCTAACACTGAAGCTTTCTTT	CSSLSRTPNTEAFF
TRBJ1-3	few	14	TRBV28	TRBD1	TGTGCCAGCAGACAGGGGTTCGGGTTGAACACCATATATTTT	CASRQGFGLNTIYF
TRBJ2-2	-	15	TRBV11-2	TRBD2	TGTGCCAGCAGCTTAGATGCGGGAGCGGCCGGGGAGCTGTTTTTT	CASSLDAGAAGELFF
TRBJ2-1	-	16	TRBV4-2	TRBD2	TGTGCCAGCAGCGAAGGTGGGGAGGGCCGGAACAATGAGCAGTTCTTC	CASSEGGEGRNNEQFF
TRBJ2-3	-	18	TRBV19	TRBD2	TGTGCCAGTAGTGTCACCCTCCTACTAGCGGGGTACACAGATACGCAGTATTTT	CASSVTLLLAGYTDTQYF
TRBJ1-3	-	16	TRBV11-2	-	TGTGCCAGCAGCTTAGTTGGCGGGGACTCTGGAAACACCATATATTTT	CASSLVGGDSGNTIYF
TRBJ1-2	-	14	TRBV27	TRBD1	TGTGCCAGCAGTCCTGGACAGGGGATTCTCGGCTACACCTTC	CASSPGQGILGYTF
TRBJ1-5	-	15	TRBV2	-	TGTGCCAGCACCGGCGAACAGGCAGGCAATCAGCCCCAGCATTTT	CASTGEQAGNQPQHF
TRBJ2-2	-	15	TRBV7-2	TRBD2	TGTGCCAGCAGTTGGACTAGCGGGGGTAGCGGGGAGCTGTTTTTT	CASSWTSGGSGELFF
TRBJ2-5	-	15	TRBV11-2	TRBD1	TGTGCCAGCAGACTGGGACAGGGGGTTCGAGAGACCCAGTACTTC	CASRLGQGVRETQYF
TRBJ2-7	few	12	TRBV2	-	TGTGCCAGCGGAGGGCAGTTGGGCGAGCAGTACTTC	CASGGQLGEQYF
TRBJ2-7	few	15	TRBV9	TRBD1	TGTGCCAGCAGCTCAACAGGGGAACCATCCTACGAGCAGTACTTC	CASSSTGEPSYEQYF
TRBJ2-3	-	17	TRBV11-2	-	TGTGCCAGCAGCTATCGACAGCTCGGGCAGGGCACAGATACGCAGTATTTT	CASSYRQLGQGTDTQYF
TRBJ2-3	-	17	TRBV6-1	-	TGTGCCAGCAGTGACCCTCGCCGGGACTCCCGCGGTGATACGCAGTATTTT	CASSDPRRDSRGDTQYF
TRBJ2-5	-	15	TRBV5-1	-	TGCGCCAGCAGCCCCCTGCTTCAGGGACAAGAGACCCAGTACTTC	CASSPLLQGQETQYF
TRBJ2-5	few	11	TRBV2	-	TGTGCCAGCAGTACGGACAGCTCCCAGTACTTC	CASSTDSSQYF
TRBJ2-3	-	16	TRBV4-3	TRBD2	TGCGCCAGCAGCCAAGATCTCGGGGGGGCGACAGATACGCAGTATTTT	CASSQDLGGATDTQYF
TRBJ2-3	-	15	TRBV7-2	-	TGTGCCAGCAGCTTCTCGGGATCAAGCACAGATACGCAGTATTTT	CASSFSGSSTDTQYF
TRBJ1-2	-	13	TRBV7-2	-	TGTGCCAGCAGCTTAAGGGACACCACTGGCTACACCTTC	CASSLRDTTGYTF
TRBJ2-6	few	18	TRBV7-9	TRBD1	TGTGCCAGCAGCTTAGCCACAGGGGGCTACTCTGGGGCCAACGGCCTGACTTTC	CASSLATGGYSGANGLTF
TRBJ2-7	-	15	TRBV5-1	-	TGCGCCAGCAGCTTGGAGGCAGGTTCTATCTACGAGCAGTACTTC	CASSLEAGSIYEQYF
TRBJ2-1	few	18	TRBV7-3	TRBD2	TGTGCCAGCAGCTTAATCGCCTTGCGGGAGTGGAGCTACACCCAGCAGTTCTTC	CASSLIALREWSYTQQFF
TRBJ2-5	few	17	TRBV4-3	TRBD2	TGCGCCAGCAGCCGCGAGACTAGCGGGGGACTACAAGAGACCCAGTACTTC	CASSRETSGGLQETQYF
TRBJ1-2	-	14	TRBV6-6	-	TGTGCCAGCGTTTCTGGACAGAACTTCTATGGCTACACCTTC	CASVSGQNFYGYTF
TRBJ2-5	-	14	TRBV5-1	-	TGCGCCAGCAGCGACCAAGGGGTTCGTGAGACCCAGTACTTC	CASSDQGVRETQYF
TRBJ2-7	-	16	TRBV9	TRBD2	TGTGCCAGCAGCCCGCGTGGGCGGGGGAGCTCCTACGAGCAGTACTTC	CASSPRGRGSSYEQYF
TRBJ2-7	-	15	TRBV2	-	TGTGCCAGCAGTGGGGTAGGGTACAGGGCCTACGAGCAGTACTTC	CASSGVGYRAYEQYF
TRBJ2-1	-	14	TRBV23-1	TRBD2	TGCGCCAGCAGACCGACTAGCGTATACAATGAGCAGTTCTTC	CASRPTSVYNEQFF
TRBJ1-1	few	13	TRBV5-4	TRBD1	TGTGCCATCCAGACAGGGGTGAACACTGAAGCTTTCTTT	CAIQTGVNTEAFF
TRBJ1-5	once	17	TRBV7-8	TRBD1	TGTGCCAGCAGCTTAAGAACAGGGGGAAGGGGCAACCAGCCCCAGCATTTT	CASSLRTGGRGNQPQHF
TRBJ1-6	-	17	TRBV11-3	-	TGTGCCAGCAGCTATGCCCAGGAGGGGAGGTTTAATTCACCCCTCCACTTT	CASSYAQEGRFNSPLHF
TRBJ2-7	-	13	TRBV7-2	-	TGTGCCAGCAGCTTAGTTGCGGTAAACGAGCAGTACTTC	CASSLVAVNEQYF
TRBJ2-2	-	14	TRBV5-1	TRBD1	TGCGCCAGCAGCTTGAGGACAGGGATGGGGGAGCTGTTTTTT	CASSLRTGMGELFF
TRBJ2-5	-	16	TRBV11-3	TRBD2	TGTGCCAGCAGCACCGCCGGGACTAGCGGGGGAGAGACCCAGTACTTC	CASSTAGTSGGETQYF
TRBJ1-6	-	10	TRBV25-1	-	TGTGCCCCAGTCATTTCACCCCTCCACTTT	CAPVISPLHF
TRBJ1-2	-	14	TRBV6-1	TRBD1	TGTGCCAGCACTAAAACTGGGACAGCATTTGGCTACACCTTC	CASTKTGTAFGYTF
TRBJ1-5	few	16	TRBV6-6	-	TGTGCCAGCAGTCGCACGGGTCCGGATTCAAATCAGCCCCAGCATTTT	CASSRTGPDSNQPQHF
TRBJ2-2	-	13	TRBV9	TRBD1	TGTGCCGGACAGGGGGCGCGACACGGGGAGCTGTTTTTT	CAGQGARHGELFF
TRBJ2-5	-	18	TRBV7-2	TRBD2	TGTGCCAGCAGCTTATACTTGGGGGGGTCTTCAGAAGAGGAGACCCAGTACTTC	CASSLYLGGSSEEETQYF
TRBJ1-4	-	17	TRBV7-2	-	TGTGCCAGCAGCTTAAGGGGCTCGAGTGGGGCTAATGAAAAACTGTTTTTT	CASSLRGSSGANEKLFF
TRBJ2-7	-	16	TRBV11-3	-	TGTGCCAGCAGCTTAGATCCCCAGGGCCGGCCCTACGAGCAGTACTTC	CASSLDPQGRPYEQYF
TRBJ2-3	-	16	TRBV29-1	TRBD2	TGCAGCGTTCCCCTGGGGGGGGGTTATAGCACAGATACGCAGTATTTT	CSVPLGGGYSTDTQYF
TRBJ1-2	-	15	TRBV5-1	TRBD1	TGCGCCAGCAGCTTGGTCAGGTCAGGGGGCAATGGCTACACCTTC	CASSLVRSGGNGYTF
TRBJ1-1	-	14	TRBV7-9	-	TGTGCCAGCAGCTTAGGGCAGGGGTTCACTGAAGCTTTCTTT	CASSLGQGFTEAFF
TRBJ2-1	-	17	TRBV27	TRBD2	TGTGCCAGCAGTCCGCGACTAGCGGGGGACCCATACAATGAGCAGTTCTTC	CASSPRLAGDPYNEQFF
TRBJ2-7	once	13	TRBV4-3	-	TGCGCCAGCAGTCAATTCCAGGGTAGCGAGCAGTACTTC	CASSQFQGSEQYF
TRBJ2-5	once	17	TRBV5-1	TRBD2	TGCGCCAGCAGCTTGTGGTCGCCGGGACTAGCAATGGAGACCCAGTACTTC	CASSLWSPGLAMETQYF
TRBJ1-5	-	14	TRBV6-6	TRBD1	TGTGCCAGCAGCCACAGGGGTCGCAATCAGCCCCAGCATTTT	CASSHRGRNQPQHF